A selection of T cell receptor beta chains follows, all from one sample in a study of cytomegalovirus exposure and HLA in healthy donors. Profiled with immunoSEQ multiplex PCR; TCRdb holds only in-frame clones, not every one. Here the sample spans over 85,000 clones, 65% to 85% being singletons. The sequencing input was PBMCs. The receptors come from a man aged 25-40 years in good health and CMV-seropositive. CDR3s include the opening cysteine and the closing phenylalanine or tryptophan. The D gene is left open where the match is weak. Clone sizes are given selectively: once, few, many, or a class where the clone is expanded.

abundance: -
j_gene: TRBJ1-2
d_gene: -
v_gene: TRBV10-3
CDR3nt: TGTGCCACCGAATCACAGGGCTACACCTTC
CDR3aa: CATESQGYTF

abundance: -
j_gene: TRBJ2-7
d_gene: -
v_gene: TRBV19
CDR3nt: TGTGCCAGTAGTATAGGGGGGGGCAGCGTCTACGAGCAGTACTTC
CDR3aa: CASSIGGGSVYEQYF

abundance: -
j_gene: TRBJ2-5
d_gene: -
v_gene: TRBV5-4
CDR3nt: TGTGCCAGCAGCTTTGAGGGGGCGGGGGAGACCCAGTACTTC
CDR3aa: CASSFEGAGETQYF

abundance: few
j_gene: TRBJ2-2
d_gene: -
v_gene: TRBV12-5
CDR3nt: TGTGCTAGTGGGCAGTCGAACACCGGGGAGCTGTTTTTT
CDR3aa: CASGQSNTGELFF

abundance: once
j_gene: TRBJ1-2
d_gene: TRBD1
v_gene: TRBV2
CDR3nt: TGTGCCAGCAGTTTAGCAGGGGGGCTGAACTATGGCTACACCTTC
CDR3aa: CASSLAGGLNYGYTF

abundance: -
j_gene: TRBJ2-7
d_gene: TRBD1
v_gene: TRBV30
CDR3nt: TGTGCCTCCGGACAGGGGGCTTTTACATTTGTTTTC
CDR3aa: CASGQGAFTFVF

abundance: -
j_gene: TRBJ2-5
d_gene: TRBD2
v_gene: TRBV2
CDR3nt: TGTGCCAGCAGCCGACAAGGCACGGGGGGGCCGAGGACCCAGTACTTC
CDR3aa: CASSRQGTGGPRTQYF

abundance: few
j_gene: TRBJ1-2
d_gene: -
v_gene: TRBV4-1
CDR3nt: TGCGCCAGCAGCCAAACCCTTCTCGACACCAACTATGGCTACACCTTC
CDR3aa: CASSQTLLDTNYGYTF

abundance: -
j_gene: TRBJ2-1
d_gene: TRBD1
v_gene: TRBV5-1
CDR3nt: TGCGCCAGCAGCACAAACAGGGGCAATGAGCAGTTCTTC
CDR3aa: CASSTNRGNEQFF

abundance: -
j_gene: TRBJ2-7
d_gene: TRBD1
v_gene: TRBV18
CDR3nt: TGTGCCAGCTCCCTGGACAGGCAATCCTACGAGCAGTACTTC
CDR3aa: CASSLDRQSYEQYF

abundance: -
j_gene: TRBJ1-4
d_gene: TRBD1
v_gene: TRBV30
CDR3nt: TGTGCCTGGTCACAGGGGTTTAATGAAAAACTGTTTTTT
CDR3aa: CAWSQGFNEKLFF

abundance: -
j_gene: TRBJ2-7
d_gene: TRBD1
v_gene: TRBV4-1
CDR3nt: TGCGCCAGCAGCCAAGGACTCGATCAGGGGGCCTACGAGCAGTACTTC
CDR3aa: CASSQGLDQGAYEQYF

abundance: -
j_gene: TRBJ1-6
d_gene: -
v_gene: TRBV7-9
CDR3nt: TGTGCCAGCAGCCCTACGGCAGGGCCTAGCTCCTATAATTCACCCCTCCACTTT
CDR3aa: CASSPTAGPSSYNSPLHF

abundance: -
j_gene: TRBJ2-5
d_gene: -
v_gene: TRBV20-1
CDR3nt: TGCAGTCCCGGGACATCGGAGACCCAGTACTTC
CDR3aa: CSPGTSETQYF

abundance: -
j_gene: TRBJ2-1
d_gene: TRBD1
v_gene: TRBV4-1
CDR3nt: TGCGCCAGCAGCCAAGTAGGGACAGATAACAATGAGCAGTTCTTC
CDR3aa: CASSQVGTDNNEQFF

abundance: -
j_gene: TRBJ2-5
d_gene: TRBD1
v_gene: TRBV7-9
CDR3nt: TGTGCCAGCAGCTTACTACAGGGGGGAGGCGAGACCCAGTACTTC
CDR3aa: CASSLLQGGGETQYF

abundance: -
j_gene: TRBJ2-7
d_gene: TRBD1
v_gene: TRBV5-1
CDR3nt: TGCGCCAGCAGCCCAGGGGGCTACGAGCAGTACTTC
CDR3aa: CASSPGGYEQYF

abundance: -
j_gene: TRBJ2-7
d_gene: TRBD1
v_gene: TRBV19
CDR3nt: TGTGCCAGTAGTATCCGGGACAGCTCCTACGAGCAGTACTTC
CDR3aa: CASSIRDSSYEQYF

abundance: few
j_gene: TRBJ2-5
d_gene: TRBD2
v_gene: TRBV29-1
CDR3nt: TGCAGCGTGCGGGGGGACCAAGAGACCCAGTACTTC
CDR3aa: CSVRGDQETQYF

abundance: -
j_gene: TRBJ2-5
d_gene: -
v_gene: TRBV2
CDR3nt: TGTGCCAGCAACCTGGACTTCCAAGAGACCCAGTACTTC
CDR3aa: CASNLDFQETQYF

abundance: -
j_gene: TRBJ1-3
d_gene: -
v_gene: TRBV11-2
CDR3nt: TGTGCCAGCAGCTTAAGGGCCAGGACTGACTCTGGAAACACCATATATTTT
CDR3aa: CASSLRARTDSGNTIYF

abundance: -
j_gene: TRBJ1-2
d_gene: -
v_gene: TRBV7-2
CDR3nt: TGTGCTAGAAATGGGGACAAGAACTATGGCTACACCTTC
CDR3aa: CARNGDKNYGYTF

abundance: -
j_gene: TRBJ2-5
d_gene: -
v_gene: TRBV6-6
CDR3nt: TGTGCCAGCACCCGCTTGGAGGGAGAGACCCAGTACTTC
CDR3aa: CASTRLEGETQYF

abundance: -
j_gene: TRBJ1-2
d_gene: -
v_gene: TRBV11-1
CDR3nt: TGTGCCAGCAGGGACACCTGGGGCTATGGCTACACCTTC
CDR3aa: CASRDTWGYGYTF

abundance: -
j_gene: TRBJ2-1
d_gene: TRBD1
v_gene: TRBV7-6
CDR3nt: TGTGCCAGCAGCCCTAATCGGGACAGGGAAAGAAATGAGCAGTTCTTC
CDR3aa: CASSPNRDRERNEQFF

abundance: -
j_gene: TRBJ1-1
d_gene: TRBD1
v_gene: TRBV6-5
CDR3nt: TGTGCCAGCAGATTAAGGACAGGTGAAGCTTTCTTT
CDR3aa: CASRLRTGEAFF

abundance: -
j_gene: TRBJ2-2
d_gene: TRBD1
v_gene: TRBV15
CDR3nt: TGTGCCACCAGCACCGGGACAGCTCCGACCGGGGAGCTGTTTTTT
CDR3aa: CATSTGTAPTGELFF

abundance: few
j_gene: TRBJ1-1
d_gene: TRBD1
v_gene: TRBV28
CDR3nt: TGTGCCAGCAGTCCTAGGGACAGGGGGCGAGTCACTGAAGCTTTCTTT
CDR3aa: CASSPRDRGRVTEAFF

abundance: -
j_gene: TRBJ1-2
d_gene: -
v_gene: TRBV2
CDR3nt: TGTGCCAGCCGTCCCGATGGAGGAATCTATGGCTACACCTTC
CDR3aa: CASRPDGGIYGYTF

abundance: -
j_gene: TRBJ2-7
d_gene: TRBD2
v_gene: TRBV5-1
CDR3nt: TGCGCCAGCAGCTTTAGCGGGGAGACCTACGAGCAGTACTTC
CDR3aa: CASSFSGETYEQYF

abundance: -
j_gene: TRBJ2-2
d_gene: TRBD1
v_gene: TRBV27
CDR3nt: TGTGCCAGCAGTGCGACAGGGGGGACCACCGGGGAGCTGTTTTTT
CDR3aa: CASSATGGTTGELFF

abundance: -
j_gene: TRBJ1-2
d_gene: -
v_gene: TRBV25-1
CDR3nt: TGTGCCAGCAGTGAATTAACGGAGGGCTACACCTTC
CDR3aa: CASSELTEGYTF

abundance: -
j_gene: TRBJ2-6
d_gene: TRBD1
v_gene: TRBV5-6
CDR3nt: TGTGCCAGCAGCTCCGGGACAGGGGCCGGGGCCAACGTCCTGACTTTC
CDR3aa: CASSSGTGAGANVLTF

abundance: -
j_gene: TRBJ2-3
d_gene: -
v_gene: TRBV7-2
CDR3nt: TGTGCCAGCAGCTTAGCGGGCCAGACGGATACGCAGTATTTT
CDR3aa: CASSLAGQTDTQYF